The clone carrying this T cell receptor (beta chain) was observed at least ten times. The antigen is unknown. Each donor who had ophthalmopathy showed moderate-to-severe activity, a CAS of ≥3, a NOSPECS of ≥4, and a duration under 3 months. This CDR3 is built from 18 residues. V lost 7 bases, J lost 0 bases, and 19 bases lay in between. The germline V gene encodes CDR1 MNHEY and CDR2 SVGEGT. These data come from a study of Graves' ophthalmopathy and Graves' hyperthyroidism. RNA transcripts provided the template for amplifying TCR beta CDR3 regions. Second-round multiplex PCR came after first-round RT-PCR with HTBI primers. TCRdb re-called the multiplex PCR reads through MiXCR, storing one row per CDR3 protein. This sample has about 400,000 distinct CDR3 sequences, with around 16% found just once. Study outcomes and limitations: Discrimination between ophthalmopathy and stable hyperthyroidism by a 13-signature model showed 85% to 90% sensitivity and 75% to 84% specificity.

Sequencing used peripheral blood. The chain has TRBV6-2 or TRBV6-3 and TRBJ2-6, with a possible D match to TRBD2 (5 bases). The clonotype comes from a young woman with Graves' ophthalmopathy. The CDR3 protein is CASKELGSFSSGANVLTF. CDR3 DNA sequence: TGTGCCAGCAAGGAATTGGGGAGTTTTAGCTCTGGGGCCAACGTCCTGACTTTC.